This is a list of T cell receptor beta chains from one sample in a study of CD8+ T cells in alopecia areata. Libraries were prepared by immunoSEQ multiplex PCR; TCRdb keeps only in-frame clonotypes and omits some of them. Among about 110,000 clones listed, 45% to 60% were seen once. Sequencing was performed on NKG2D-low CD8+ T cells sorted from blood. These TCRs come from a human donor with alopecia areata. Both conserved end residues are part of each CDR3. Fields, in order: V gene, D gene, J gene, clone size, CDR3 DNA, CDR3 protein. The D gene is left open where the match is weak. Size tells how often a clone was seen (once, few, many) or the class of an expanded clone, and some rows leave it out.

V gene: TRBV27
D gene: TRBD1
J gene: TRBJ1-1
clone size: .
CDR3 DNA: TGTGCCAGCAGTTTGGACAGGGGGACTGAAGCTTTCTTT
CDR3 protein: CASSLDRGTEAFF

V gene: TRBV7-9
D gene: .
J gene: TRBJ1-3
clone size: few
CDR3 DNA: TGTGCCAGCAGCTTAGCGGTAAACACCATATATTTT
CDR3 protein: CASSLAVNTIYF

V gene: TRBV27
D gene: .
J gene: TRBJ2-1
clone size: .
CDR3 DNA: TGTGCCAGCAGTTCAGGGTCGTCCTACAATGAGCAGTTCTTC
CDR3 protein: CASSSGSSYNEQFF

V gene: TRBV28
D gene: TRBD2
J gene: TRBJ2-5
clone size: .
CDR3 DNA: TGTGCCAGCAGTAGACCGGGACTAGCGGGAGGGACGTACCAAGAGACCCAGTACTTC
CDR3 protein: CASSRPGLAGGTYQETQYF

V gene: TRBV15
D gene: TRBD2
J gene: TRBJ2-1
clone size: .
CDR3 DNA: TGTGCCACCAGACCCAGGCTAGCGGGTTTTTTAGACAATGAGCAGTTCTTC
CDR3 protein: CATRPRLAGFLDNEQFF

V gene: TRBV25-1
D gene: .
J gene: TRBJ1-2
clone size: .
CDR3 DNA: TGTGCCAGCAGGGACGACTATGGCTACACCTTC
CDR3 protein: CASRDDYGYTF

V gene: TRBV27
D gene: .
J gene: TRBJ2-7
clone size: .
CDR3 DNA: TGTGCCAGCAGTGAAACGGGGAACTCCTACGAGCAGTACTTC
CDR3 protein: CASSETGNSYEQYF

V gene: TRBV9
D gene: .
J gene: TRBJ1-1
clone size: .
CDR3 DNA: TGTGCCAGCAGCACCCGCGAAGGGGAAGCTTTCTTT
CDR3 protein: CASSTREGEAFF

V gene: TRBV29-1
D gene: .
J gene: TRBJ1-2
clone size: few
CDR3 DNA: TGCAGCGCAAAAGGGTTTGGGGAGCTTGAGGGCTACACCTTC
CDR3 protein: CSAKGFGELEGYTF

V gene: TRBV5-8
D gene: .
J gene: TRBJ2-3
clone size: .
CDR3 DNA: TGTGCCAGCAGCCCTACGGACGGGAGAATCACAGATACGCAGTATTTT
CDR3 protein: CASSPTDGRITDTQYF

V gene: TRBV4-1
D gene: TRBD1
J gene: TRBJ2-1
clone size: once
CDR3 DNA: TGCGCCAGCAGCCCCATTGGACAGGGGGAATACAATGAGCAGTTCTTC
CDR3 protein: CASSPIGQGEYNEQFF

V gene: TRBV9
D gene: .
J gene: TRBJ2-3
clone size: once
CDR3 DNA: TGTGCCAGCAGCGCAGAAGACGCAGATACGCAGTATTTT
CDR3 protein: CASSAEDADTQYF

V gene: TRBV7-3
D gene: TRBD2
J gene: TRBJ2-1
clone size: .
CDR3 DNA: TGTGCCAGCAGCTTTCGAACTAGCGGTTACAATGAGCAGTTCTTC
CDR3 protein: CASSFRTSGYNEQFF

V gene: TRBV5-4
D gene: .
J gene: TRBJ2-1
clone size: .
CDR3 DNA: TGTGCCAGCAGCTACGGCCACAATGAGCAGTTCTTC
CDR3 protein: CASSYGHNEQFF

V gene: TRBV9
D gene: .
J gene: TRBJ2-3
clone size: once
CDR3 DNA: TGTGCCAGCAGCGTAGCGGGTGATAGCACAGATACGCAGTATTTT
CDR3 protein: CASSVAGDSTDTQYF

V gene: TRBV29-1
D gene: .
J gene: TRBJ2-1
clone size: .
CDR3 DNA: TGCAGCGTTGAAGGCCGAACGGGGGCGCAAATCAATGAGCAGTTCTTC
CDR3 protein: CSVEGRTGAQINEQFF

V gene: TRBV7-3
D gene: TRBD1
J gene: TRBJ1-1
clone size: .
CDR3 DNA: TGTGCCAGCAGCTTAGGACCGACAGGGAAGAACACTGAAGCTTTCTTT
CDR3 protein: CASSLGPTGKNTEAFF

V gene: TRBV9
D gene: .
J gene: TRBJ2-1
clone size: .
CDR3 DNA: TGTGCCAGCAGCGTAGATGGGGATCTTTGGAATGAGCAGTTCTTC
CDR3 protein: CASSVDGDLWNEQFF

V gene: TRBV5-1
D gene: .
J gene: TRBJ1-1
clone size: .
CDR3 DNA: TGCGCCAGCAGCATAGGACAGAACACTGAAGCTTTCTTT
CDR3 protein: CASSIGQNTEAFF

V gene: TRBV15
D gene: TRBD2
J gene: TRBJ2-7
clone size: .
CDR3 DNA: TGTGCCACCAGCACGGGACTAGCGAACGAGCAGTACTTC
CDR3 protein: CATSTGLANEQYF